This TCR beta chain was identified during a study of CD8 T cells in Susac syndrome. Reverse transcription of about 0.45 to 1 ug RNA was performed with random hexamers. TCRdb reprocessed the immunoSEQ multiplex PCR reads with MiXCR, giving one entry per CDR3 protein. The table records 150,000 to 200,000 distinct CDR3 sequences, 93% of them present only once. Germline V gene data show CDR1 as MNHEY and CDR2 as SVGEGT. Trimming pared 6 bases from V and 7 bases from J, leaving 16 bases between. The CDR3 sequence is 13 residues long. Sequencing of TCR beta covered CD8+ and CD4+ T cells obtained from blood. FACS was used to enrich TEMRA cells, whereas the CD8+ and CD4+ T cells were obtained by negative isolation.

The TCR was taken from a human donor with multiple sclerosis. The V call is TRBV6-2 or TRBV6-3, the J call TRBJ2-7; D is perhaps TRBD2 (5 bases). What was sequenced was CD4+ T cells from PBMCs. The CDR3, as DNA: TGTGCCAGCAGAACCTCTAGCACGTGGGAGCAGTACTTC. Its translation: CASRTSSTWEQYF.